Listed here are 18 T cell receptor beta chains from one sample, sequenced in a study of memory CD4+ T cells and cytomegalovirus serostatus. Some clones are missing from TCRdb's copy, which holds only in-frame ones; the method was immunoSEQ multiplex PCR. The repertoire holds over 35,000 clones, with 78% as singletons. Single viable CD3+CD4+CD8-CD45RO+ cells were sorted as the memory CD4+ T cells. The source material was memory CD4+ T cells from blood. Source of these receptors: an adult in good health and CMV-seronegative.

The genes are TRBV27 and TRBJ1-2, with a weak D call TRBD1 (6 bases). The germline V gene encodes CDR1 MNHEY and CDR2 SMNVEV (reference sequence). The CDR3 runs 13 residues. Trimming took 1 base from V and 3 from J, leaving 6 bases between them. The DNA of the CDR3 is TGTGCCAGCAGTTTATACAGGGACTATGGCTACACCTTC. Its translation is CASSLYRDYGYTF.

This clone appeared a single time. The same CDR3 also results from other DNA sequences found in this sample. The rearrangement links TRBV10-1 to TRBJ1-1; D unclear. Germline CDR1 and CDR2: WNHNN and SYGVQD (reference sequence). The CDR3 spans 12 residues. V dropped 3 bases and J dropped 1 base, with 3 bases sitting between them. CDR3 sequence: CASSDRNTEAFF. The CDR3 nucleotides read TGCGCCAGCAGTGATAGGAACACTGAAGCTTTCTTT.

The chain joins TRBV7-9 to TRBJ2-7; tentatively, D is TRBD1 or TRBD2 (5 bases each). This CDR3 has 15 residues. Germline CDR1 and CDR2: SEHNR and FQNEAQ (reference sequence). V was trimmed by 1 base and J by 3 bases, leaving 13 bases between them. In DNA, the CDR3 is TGTGCCAGCAGCTTAGGAGGGACCGGCCGCTACGAGCAGTACTTC. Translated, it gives CASSLGGTGRYEQYF. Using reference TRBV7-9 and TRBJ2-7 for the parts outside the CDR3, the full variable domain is DTGVSQNPRHKITKRGQNVTFRCDPISEHNRLYWYRQTLGQGPEFLTYFQNEAQLEKSRLLSDRFSAERPKGSFSTLEIQRTEQGDSAMYLCASSLGGTGRYEQYFGPGTRLTVT.

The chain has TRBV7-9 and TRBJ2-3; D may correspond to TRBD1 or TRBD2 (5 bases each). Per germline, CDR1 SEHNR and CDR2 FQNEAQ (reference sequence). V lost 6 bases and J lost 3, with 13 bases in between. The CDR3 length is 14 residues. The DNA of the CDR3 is TGTGCCAGCAGAGGACTGGGGCTAACAGATACGCAGTATTTT. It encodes CASRGLGLTDTQYF.

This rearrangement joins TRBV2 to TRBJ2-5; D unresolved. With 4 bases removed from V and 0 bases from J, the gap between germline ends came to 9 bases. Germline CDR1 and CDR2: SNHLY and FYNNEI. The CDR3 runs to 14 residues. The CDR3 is CASSGLSYQETQYF. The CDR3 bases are TGTGCCAGCAGTGGGCTATCGTACCAAGAGACCCAGTACTTC.

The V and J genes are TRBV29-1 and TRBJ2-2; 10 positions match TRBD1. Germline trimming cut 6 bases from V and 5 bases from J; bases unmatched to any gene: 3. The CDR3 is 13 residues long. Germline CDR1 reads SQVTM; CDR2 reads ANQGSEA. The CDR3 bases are TGCAGCGTGGACAGGGGGGGGACCGGGGAGCTGTTTTTT. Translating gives CSVDRGGTGELFF.

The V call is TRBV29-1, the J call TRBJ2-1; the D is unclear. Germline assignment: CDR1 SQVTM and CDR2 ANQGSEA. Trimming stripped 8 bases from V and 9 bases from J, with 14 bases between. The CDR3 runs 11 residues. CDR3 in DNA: TGCAGCACCGGCGAAAGGTCTGAGCAGTTCTTC. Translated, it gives CSTGERSEQFF.

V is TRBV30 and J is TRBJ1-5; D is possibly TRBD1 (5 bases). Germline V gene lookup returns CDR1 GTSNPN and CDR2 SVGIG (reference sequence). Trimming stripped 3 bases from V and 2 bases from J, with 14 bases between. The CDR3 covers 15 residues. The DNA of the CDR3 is TGTGCCTGGAGGGGGGGGACCGGAGGCAATCAGCCCCAGCATTTT. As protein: CAWRGGTGGNQPQHF.

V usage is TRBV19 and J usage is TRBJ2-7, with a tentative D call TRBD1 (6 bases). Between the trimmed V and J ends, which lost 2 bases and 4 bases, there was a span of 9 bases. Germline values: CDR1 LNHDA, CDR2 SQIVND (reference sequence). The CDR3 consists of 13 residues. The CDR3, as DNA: TGTGCCAGTAGTATACAACAGGGTTACGAGCAGTACTTC. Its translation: CASSIQQGYEQYF.

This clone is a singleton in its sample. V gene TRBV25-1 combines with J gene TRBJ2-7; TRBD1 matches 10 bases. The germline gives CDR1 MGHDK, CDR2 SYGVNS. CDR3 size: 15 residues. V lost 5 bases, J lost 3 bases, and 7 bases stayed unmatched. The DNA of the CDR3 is TGTGCCAGCAGTCTCGACAGGGGGCCAAGCTACGAGCAGTACTTC. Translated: CASSLDRGPSYEQYF.

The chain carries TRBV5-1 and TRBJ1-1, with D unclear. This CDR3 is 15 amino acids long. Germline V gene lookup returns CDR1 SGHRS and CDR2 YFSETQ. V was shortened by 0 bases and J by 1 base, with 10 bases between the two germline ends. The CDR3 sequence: CASSLAVRGNTEAFF. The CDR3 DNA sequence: TGCGCCAGCAGCTTGGCTGTTCGGGGGAACACTGAAGCTTTCTTT.

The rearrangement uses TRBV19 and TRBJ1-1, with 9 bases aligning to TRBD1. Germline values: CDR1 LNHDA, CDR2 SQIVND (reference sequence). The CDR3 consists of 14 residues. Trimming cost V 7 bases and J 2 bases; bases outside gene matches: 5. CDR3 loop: CASKPGQGNTEAFF. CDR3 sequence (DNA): TGTGCCAGTAAGCCGGGACAGGGAAACACTGAAGCTTTCTTT.

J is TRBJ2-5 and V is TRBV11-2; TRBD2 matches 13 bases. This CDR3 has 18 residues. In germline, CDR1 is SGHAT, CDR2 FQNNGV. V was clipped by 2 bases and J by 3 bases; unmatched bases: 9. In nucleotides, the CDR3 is TGTGCCAGCAGCTTAACTAGCGGGGGGGCCCTAGGGGAAGAGACCCAGTACTTC. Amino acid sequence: CASSLTSGGALGEETQYF.

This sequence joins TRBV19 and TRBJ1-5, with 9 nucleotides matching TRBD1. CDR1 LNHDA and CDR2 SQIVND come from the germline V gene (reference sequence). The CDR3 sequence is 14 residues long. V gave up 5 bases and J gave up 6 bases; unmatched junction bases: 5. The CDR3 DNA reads TGTGCCAGTAGTCCCGGGACAGGGTTTCAGCCCCAGCATTTT. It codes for CASSPGTGFQPQHF.

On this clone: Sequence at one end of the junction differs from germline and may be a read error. CDR3: CASSLGSGFGTGELFF. The CDR3 DNA follows: TGTGCTAGCAGCTTAGGATCGGGTTTTGGCACCGGGGAGCTGTTTTTT. The rearrangement uses TRBV7-7 and TRBJ2-2; D is ambiguous. Germline V gene sequence: CDR1 SSHAT, CDR2 FNYEAQ (reference sequence). The CDR3 loop spans 16 amino acids.

CDR3 residues: CASSNRTINTGELFF. CDR3 DNA sequence: TGTGCCAGCAGCAACAGGACTATCAACACCGGGGAGCTGTTTTTT. The chain has TRBV11-2 and TRBJ2-2; tentatively, D is TRBD2 (6 bases). The CDR3 contains 15 residues. The germline V and J ends were trimmed by 5 bases and 2 bases, with 12 bases remaining between them. CDR1 and CDR2 from the germline V gene are SGHAT and FQNNGV. The entire variable domain, with the rest obtained from reference TRBV11-2 and TRBJ2-2, is as follows: EAGVAQSPRYKIIEKRQSVAFWCNPISGHATLYWYQQILGQGPKLLIQFQNNGVVDDSQLPKDRFSAERLKGVDSTLKIQPAKLEDSAVYLCASSNRTINTGELFFGEGSRLTVL.

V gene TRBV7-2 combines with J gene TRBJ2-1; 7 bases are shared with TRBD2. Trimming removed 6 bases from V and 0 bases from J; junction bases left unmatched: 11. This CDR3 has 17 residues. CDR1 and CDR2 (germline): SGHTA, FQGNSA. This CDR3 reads CASRPVGRGSSYNEQFF. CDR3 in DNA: TGTGCCAGCAGACCAGTGGGGCGGGGGAGCTCCTACAATGAGCAGTTCTTC.

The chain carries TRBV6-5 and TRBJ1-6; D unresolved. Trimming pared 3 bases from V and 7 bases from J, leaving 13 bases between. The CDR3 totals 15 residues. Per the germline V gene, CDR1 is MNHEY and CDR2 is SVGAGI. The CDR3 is CASSYSPDGNSPLHF. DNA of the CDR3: TGTGCCAGCAGTTATTCGCCCGACGGGAATTCACCCCTCCACTTT.